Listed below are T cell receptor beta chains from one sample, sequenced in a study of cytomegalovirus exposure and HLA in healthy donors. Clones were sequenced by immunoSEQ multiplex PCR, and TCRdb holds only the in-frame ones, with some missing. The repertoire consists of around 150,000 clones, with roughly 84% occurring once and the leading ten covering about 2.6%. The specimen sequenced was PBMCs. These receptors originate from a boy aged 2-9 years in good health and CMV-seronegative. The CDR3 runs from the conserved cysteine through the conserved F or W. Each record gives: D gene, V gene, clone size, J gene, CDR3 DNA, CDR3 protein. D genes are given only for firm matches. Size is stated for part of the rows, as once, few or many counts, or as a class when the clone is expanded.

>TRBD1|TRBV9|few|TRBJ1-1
TGTGCCAGCAGCGTCGGAGGGGGCCGGGGGATGAACACTGAAGCTTTCTTT
CASSVGGGRGMNTEAFF
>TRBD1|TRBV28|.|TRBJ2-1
TGTGCCAGCAGTTTACTCTACAGGGGAAAGTGGCAGTTCTTC
CASSLLYRGKWQFF
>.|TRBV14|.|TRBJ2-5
TGTGCCAGCAGCCTCCGGTTAGAGACCCAGTACTTC
CASSLRLETQYF
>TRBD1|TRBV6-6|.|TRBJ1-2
TGTGCCAGCTTAACGACAGGGGGCCAGCAGGTCTATGGCTACACCTTC
CASLTTGGQQVYGYTF
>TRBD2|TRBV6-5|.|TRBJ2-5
TGTGCCAGCAGTGGACTAGCGGAAGAGACCCAGTACTTC
CASSGLAEETQYF
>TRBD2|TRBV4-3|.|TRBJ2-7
TGCGCCAGCAGCCAAGAAAAAGAACTAGCGGGTGTCCTCGAGCAGTACTTC
CASSQEKELAGVLEQYF
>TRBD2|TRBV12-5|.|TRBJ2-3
TGTGCTAGTGGTTTGGTACTACCCCCTTCTAGCGGGGGGGCGGGATCAGATACGCAGTATTTT
CASGLVLPPSSGGAGSDTQYF
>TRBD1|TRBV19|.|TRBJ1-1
TGTGCCAGTACCAGACAGGGGCCGATGAACACTGAAGCTTTCTTT
CASTRQGPMNTEAFF
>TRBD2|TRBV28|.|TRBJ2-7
TGTGCCAGCAGTTTAGTCCGTGACTCTAGCGGGACCTACGAGCAGTACTTC
CASSLVRDSSGTYEQYF
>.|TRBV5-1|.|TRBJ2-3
TGCGCCACCCAGCGAGCAGGGACTAGCACAGATACGCAGTATTTT
CATQRAGTSTDTQYF
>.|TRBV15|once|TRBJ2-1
TGTGCCACCAGCAGAGTCCAGGGAGGCTACAATGAGCAGTTCTTC
CATSRVQGGYNEQFF
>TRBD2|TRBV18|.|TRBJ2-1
TGTGCCAGCTCACCACGGAGTGGGACTAGCGGGAGGTTCCTATACAATGAGCAGTTCTTC
CASSPRSGTSGRFLYNEQFF
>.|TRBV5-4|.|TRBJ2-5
TGTGCCAGCAGCTTGTACCGGGGATCTGTAGAGACCCAGTACTTC
CASSLYRGSVETQYF
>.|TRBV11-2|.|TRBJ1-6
TGTGCCAGCAGCTCCCTACGGACAGAACCGTATAATTCACCCCTCCACTTT
CASSSLRTEPYNSPLHF
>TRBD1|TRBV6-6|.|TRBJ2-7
TGTGCCAGCAGATTCGGACAGGACGAGCAGTACTTC
CASRFGQDEQYF
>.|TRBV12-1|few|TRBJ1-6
TGTGCCAGCAGCTTTTGGAGGACGTATAATTCACCCCTCCACTTT
CASSFWRTYNSPLHF
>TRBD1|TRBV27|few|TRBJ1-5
TGTGCCAGCAGTCGATACAGGGGGGATCAGCCCCAGCATTTT
CASSRYRGDQPQHF
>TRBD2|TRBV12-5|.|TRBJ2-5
TGTGCTAGTGGTCCCGGGACTAGCGGCCAAGAGACCCAGTACTTC
CASGPGTSGQETQYF
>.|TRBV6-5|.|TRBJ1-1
TGTGCCAGCAGCCAGGGCCCCACTGAAGCTTTCTTT
CASSQGPTEAFF
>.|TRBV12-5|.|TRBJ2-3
TGTGCTAGTGGTCACTTGCAGGTACTCACAGATACGCAGTATTTT
CASGHLQVLTDTQYF
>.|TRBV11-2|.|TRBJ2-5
TGTGCCAGCAGCTTAGTGGGACACAGAGAGACCCAGTACTTC
CASSLVGHRETQYF
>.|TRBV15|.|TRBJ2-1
TGTGCCTCATCCCGGGGGTTAAATGAGCAGTTCTTC
CASSRGLNEQFF
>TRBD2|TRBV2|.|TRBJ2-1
TGTGCCAGCAGTTTAACCGGGACTAGCGGGACTCGAGCGAGCGGGGAGCAGTTCTTC
CASSLTGTSGTRASGEQFF
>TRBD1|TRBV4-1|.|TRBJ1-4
TGCGCCAGCAGCCAAGATAAAAATCTACAGGGGACGGGAAAACTGTTTTTT
CASSQDKNLQGTGKLFF
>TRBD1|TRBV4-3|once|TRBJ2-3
TGCGCCAGCAGCCATGTCAGTTCCTGGGGACAGGTTATCCTTCAGGATACGCAGTATTTT
CASSHVSSWGQVILQDTQYF
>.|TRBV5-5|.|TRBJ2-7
TGTGCCAGCAGCTTACTAGGATCGGGGTTATACGAGCAGTACTTC
CASSLLGSGLYEQYF
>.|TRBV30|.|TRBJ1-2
TGTGCCGGACTTAACAGGGTTAACTATGGCTACACCTTC
CAGLNRVNYGYTF
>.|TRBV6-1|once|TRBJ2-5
TGTGCCAGCAGTAGTACAGGGCTTGGGGAGACCCAGTACTTC
CASSSTGLGETQYF
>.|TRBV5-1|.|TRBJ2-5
TGCGCCAGCAGCCTAGACAGCCAAGAGACCCAGTACTTC
CASSLDSQETQYF
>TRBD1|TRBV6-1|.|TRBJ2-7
TGTGCCAGCAGTGAAGGCAGGGGGCGAAACTACGAGCAGTACTTC
CASSEGRGRNYEQYF
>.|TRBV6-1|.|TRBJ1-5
TGTGCCAGCAGTGGGGGAGCTTTGAGCAATCAGCCCCAGCATTTT
CASSGGALSNQPQHF
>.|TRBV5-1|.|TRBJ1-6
TGCGCCAGCAGCTTGTACGGGTTCTCCTATAATTCACCCCTCCACTTT
CASSLYGFSYNSPLHF
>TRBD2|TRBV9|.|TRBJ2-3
TGTGCCAGCAGCGTAGTTGGGACTACCACAGATACGCAGTATTTT
CASSVVGTTTDTQYF
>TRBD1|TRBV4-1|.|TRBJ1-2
TGCGCCAGCAGCCAAAGGGGGCTAACTCCTGGTCGAACCTATGGCTACACCTTC
CASSQRGLTPGRTYGYTF
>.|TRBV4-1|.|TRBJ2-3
TGCGCCAGCAGCCAAGAGCTACAGGCATCAGATACGCAGTATTTT
CASSQELQASDTQYF
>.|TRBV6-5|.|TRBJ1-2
TGTGCCAGCAGTTACTCCTACAGGGATGACTACACCTTC
CASSYSYRDDYTF
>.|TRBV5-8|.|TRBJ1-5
TGTGCCAGCAGCTTTAACGGAGTTCTAAATCAGCCCCAGCATTTT
CASSFNGVLNQPQHF
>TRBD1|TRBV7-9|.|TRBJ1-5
TGTGCCAGCAGCTCGGAACCCGGGACAGCTTATAGCAATCAGCCCCAGCATTTT
CASSSEPGTAYSNQPQHF